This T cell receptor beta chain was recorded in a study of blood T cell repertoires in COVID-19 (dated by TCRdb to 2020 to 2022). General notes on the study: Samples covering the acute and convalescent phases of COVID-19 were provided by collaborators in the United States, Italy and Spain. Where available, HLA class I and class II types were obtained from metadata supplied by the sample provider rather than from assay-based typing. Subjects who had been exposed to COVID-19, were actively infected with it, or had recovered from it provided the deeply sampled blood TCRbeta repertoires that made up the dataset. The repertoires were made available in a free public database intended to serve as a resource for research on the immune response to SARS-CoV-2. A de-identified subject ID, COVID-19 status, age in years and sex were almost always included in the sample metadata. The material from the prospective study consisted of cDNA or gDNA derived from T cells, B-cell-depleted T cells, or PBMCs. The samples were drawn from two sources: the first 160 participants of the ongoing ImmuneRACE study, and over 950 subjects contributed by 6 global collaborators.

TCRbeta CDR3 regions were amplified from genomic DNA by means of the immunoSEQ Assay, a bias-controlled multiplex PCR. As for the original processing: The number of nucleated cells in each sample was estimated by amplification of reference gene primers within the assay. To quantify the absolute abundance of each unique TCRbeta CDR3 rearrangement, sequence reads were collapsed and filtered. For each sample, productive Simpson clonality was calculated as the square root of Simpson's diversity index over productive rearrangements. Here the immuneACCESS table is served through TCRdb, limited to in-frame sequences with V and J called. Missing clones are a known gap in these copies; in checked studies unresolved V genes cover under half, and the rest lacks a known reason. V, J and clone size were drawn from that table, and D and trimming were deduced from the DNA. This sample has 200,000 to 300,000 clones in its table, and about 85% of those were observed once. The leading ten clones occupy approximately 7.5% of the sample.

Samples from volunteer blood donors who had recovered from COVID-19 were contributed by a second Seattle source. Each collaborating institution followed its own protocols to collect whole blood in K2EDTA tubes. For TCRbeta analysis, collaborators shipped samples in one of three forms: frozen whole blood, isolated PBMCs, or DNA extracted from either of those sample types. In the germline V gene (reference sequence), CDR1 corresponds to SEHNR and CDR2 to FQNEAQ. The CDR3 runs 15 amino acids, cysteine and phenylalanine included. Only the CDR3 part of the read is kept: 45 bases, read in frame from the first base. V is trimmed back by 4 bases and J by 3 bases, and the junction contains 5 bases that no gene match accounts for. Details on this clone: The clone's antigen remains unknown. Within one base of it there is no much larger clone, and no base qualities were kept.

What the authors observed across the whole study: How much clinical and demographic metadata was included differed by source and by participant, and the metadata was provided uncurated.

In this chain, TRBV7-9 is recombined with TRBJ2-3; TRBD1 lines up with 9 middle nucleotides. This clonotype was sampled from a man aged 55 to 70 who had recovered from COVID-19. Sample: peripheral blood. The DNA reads TGTGCCAGCAGCTGGGGACAGGGTGGAACAGATACGCAGTATTTT. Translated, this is CASSWGQGGTDTQYF.